This T cell receptor beta chain was observed in a study of blood T cell repertoires in COVID-19 (TCRdb year 2020). The study in broad terms: Samples covering the acute and convalescent phases of COVID-19 were provided by collaborators in the United States, Italy and Spain. HLA class I and class II types, where available, came from metadata supplied by the sample provider rather than from assay-based typing. The repertoires were released in a freely available public database meant as a resource for research on the immune response to SARS-CoV-2. The material from the prospective study consisted of cDNA or gDNA derived from T cells, B-cell-depleted T cells, or PBMCs. The sample metadata nearly always contained a de-identified subject ID, COVID-19 status, age in years and sex. The samples were drawn from two sources: the first 160 participants of the ongoing ImmuneRACE study, and 1,200 or so subjects contributed by 6 global collaborators. Subjects who had been exposed to COVID-19, were actively infected with it, or had recovered from it provided the deeply sampled blood TCRbeta repertoires that made up the dataset. What the research found in general, with its limitations: How much clinical and demographic metadata was included differed by source and by participant, and the metadata was provided uncurated.

Of note for this clone: What this receptor recognizes is not known. No quality values exist for individual bases; no much larger clone is one base distant.

TCRbeta CDR3 regions were amplified from genomic DNA using the immunoSEQ Assay, a bias-controlled multiplex PCR. The study's processing was this. The number of nucleated cells in each sample was estimated by amplification of reference gene primers within the assay. To quantify the absolute abundance of each unique TCRbeta CDR3 rearrangement, sequence reads were collapsed and filtered. Productive Simpson clonality was computed per sample as the square root of Simpson's diversity index over productive rearrangements. TCRdb retrieved this table from immuneACCESS and kept in-frame rearrangements only. Not all clones are present; in checked studies, unresolved V genes account for under half, and no reason is known for the remainder. V and J calls and clone size come straight from that table; D and trimming were deduced from the DNA. The sample table shows roughly 200,000 clones, and approximately 85% are seen once. Around 6.2% of the sample goes to the ten largest clones.

The CDR3 covers 13 residues, taking in both the cysteine and the phenylalanine. The read is trimmed to its CDR3 DNA, 39 bases read in frame from base 1. The germline V gene (reference sequence) gives CDR1 as SGHKS and CDR2 as YYEKEE. V is pared back by 6 bases and J by 4 bases, with 13 bases lying between the germline termini. Participants in the prospective study were enrolled through a virtual design, were aged roughly 18 to 90 years, and lived in roughly 24 United States geographic areas. Cohort assignment in the prospective study relied on participant-reported clinical history from a screening survey and a study questionnaire. Recovered participants in ImmuneRACE Cohort 3 were defined as having two consecutive negative NP/OP PCR tests, clearance from a healthcare professional, or resolution of symptoms. In the prospective study, whole blood, serum and a nasopharyngeal or oropharyngeal swab were collected from each participant by mobile phlebotomists. Over a roughly two-month period, participants in the prospective study had the option of providing additional blood draws and questionnaires. Before DNA extraction, blood samples from the prospective study were shipped at room temperature or frozen.

The sequence came from a man aged 40-55 years who had recovered from COVID-19. The chain links TRBV5-5 with TRBJ1-1; the D segment could be TRBD1, given 6 matching bases. Sequencing was done on a sample of PBMCs or T cells enriched from blood (not recorded which). The CDR3 has the sequence CASMTGGPTEAFF. Here is the DNA: TGTGCCAGCATGACCGGGGGGCCCACTGAAGCTTTCTTT.